These 23 T cell receptor beta chains share one sample of origin, sequenced in a study of blood T cell repertoires in COVID-19 (dated by TCRdb to 2018 to 2021). Library preparation employed the immunoSEQ multiplex PCR assay. Drawn from immuneACCESS, this table holds only the in-frame rearrangements with V and J called that TCRdb kept. Clones are partly lost; checked studies trace under half to an unresolved V gene and leave the rest unexplained. The sample contains 200,000 to 250,000 clones, roughly nine tenths of them found a single time. Together, the top ten hold 6.5% of the sample. The sample comprised peripheral blood. The receptors come from a man aged 60 to 69 who had recovered from COVID-19.

The rearrangement uses TRBV7-2 and TRBJ2-5; 10 bases map to TRBD1. From germline, CDR1 is SGHTA and CDR2 FQGNSA. After removal of 1 base from V and 0 bases from J, the junction contained 5 bases not matched to a gene. This CDR3 is built from 17 residues. The CDR3 DNA reads as TGTGCCAGCAGCTTAGGGGGGACAGGGGAGTACCAAGAGACCCAGTACTTC. Amino acid sequence: CASSLGGTGEYQETQYF. Full variable domain (remainder filled in from reference TRBV7-2 and TRBJ2-5): GAGVSQSPSNKVTEKGKDVELRCDPISGHTALYWYRQSLGQGLEFLIYFQGNSAPDKSGLPSDRFSAERTGGSVSTLTIQRTQQEDSAVYLCASSLGGTGEYQETQYFGPGTRLLVL.

The CDR3 is CATSDPGLSSTDTQYF. The CDR3 DNA is TGTGCCACCAGTGATCCGGGACTTTCTAGCACAGATACGCAGTATTTT. The J gene is TRBJ2-3, the V gene TRBV24-1; perhaps TRBD2 as D (6 bases). CDR1 KGHDR and CDR2 SFDVKD come from the germline V gene. The CDR3 consists of 16 residues. V lost 3 bases and J 0 bases, leaving 12 bases between the germline ends.

This sequence joins TRBV6-5 and TRBJ2-7; the match to TRBD1 covers 11 bases. Germline assignment: CDR1 MNHEY and CDR2 SVGAGI. V shed 0 bases and J 3 bases; nucleotides not matched to a gene: 4. The CDR3 has 16 amino acids. CDR3 DNA sequence: TGTGCCAGCAGTTACTCGTCCGGGACAGGGGGCTACGAGCAGTACTTC. Amino acid sequence: CASSYSSGTGGYEQYF.

This sequence joins TRBV5-1 and TRBJ2-5, with TRBD2 matching 13 bases. After removal of 4 bases from V and 2 bases from J, the junction contained 8 bases not matched to a gene. Germline V gene lookup returns CDR1 SGHRS and CDR2 YFSETQ. This CDR3 contains 17 residues. The CDR3 sequence is CASSVSGTSGVQETQYF. The CDR3 bases are TGCGCCAGCAGCGTCTCCGGGACTAGCGGGGTACAAGAGACCCAGTACTTC.

The V and J genes are TRBV27 and TRBJ2-7, with 9 bases identical to TRBD1. The CDR3 totals 16 residues. CDR1 is MNHEY and CDR2 is SMNVEV in the germline V gene (reference sequence). V lost 2 bases, J lost 3 bases, and 8 bases stayed unmatched. CDR3 bases: TGTGCCAGCAGTTTAAGGGCTCCGGGACAGGGCTACGAGCAGTACTTC. This translates into CASSLRAPGQGYEQYF.

This clone was seen once. The CDR3 sequence: CASSRAQGSTEAFF. The CDR3 DNA reads as TGTGCCAGCAGTCGGGCGCAGGGAAGTACTGAAGCTTTCTTT. The chain employs TRBV27 and TRBJ1-1; TRBD1 might be the D (5 bases). Trimming cost V 5 bases and J 5 bases, with 15 bases left between them. The CDR3 is 14 amino acids. CDR1 and CDR2 (germline): MNHEY, SMNVEV (reference sequence).

The V gene is TRBV27, the J gene TRBJ2-1; 8 bases align to TRBD2. V lost 4 bases and J lost 6; bases outside the gene matches: 8. CDR1 and CDR2 (germline): MNHEY, SMNVEV (reference sequence). The CDR3 loop spans 15 amino acids. The DNA of the CDR3 is TGTGCCAGCAGTTCCCCGGGACTAGGGAGCAATGAGCAGTTCTTC. It specifies CASSSPGLGSNEQFF.

This sequence joins TRBV18 and TRBJ1-1, with D unresolved. Trimming pared 2 bases from V and 2 bases from J, leaving 6 bases between. Germline V lookup: CDR1 KGHSH, CDR2 LQKENI. This CDR3 region has 13 residues. Here the CDR3 DNA reads TGTGCCAGCTCACCAAACATCAACACTGAAGCTTTCTTT. Its protein is CASSPNINTEAFF.

The chain links TRBV15 to TRBJ2-7, with D perhaps matching TRBD1 (5 bases). Germline lookup yields CDR1 LNHNV and CDR2 YYDKDF (reference sequence). V gave up 0 bases and J gave up 11 bases, with 17 bases separating them. CDR3 length: 14 amino acids. The CDR3 sequence: CATSREPGEDTKYF. DNA of the CDR3: TGTGCCACCAGCAGAGAGCCTGGTGAGGACACGAAGTACTTC. Together with reference TRBV15 and TRBJ2-7, the CDR3 gives the full variable domain: DAMVIQNPRYQVTQFGKPVTLSCSQTLNHNVMYWYQQKSSQAPKLLFHYYDKDFNNEADTPDNFQSRRPNTSFCFLDIRSPGLGDTAMYLCATSREPGEDTKYFGPGTRLTVT.

The sample holds one count of this clone. The gene calls are TRBV18 and TRBJ2-3, with 9 bases matching TRBD2. V lost 4 bases, J lost 2 bases, and 13 bases stayed unmatched. The germline V gene has CDR1 KGHSH and CDR2 LQKENI. This CDR3 has 18 amino acids. CDR3: CASSRGINSGGPTDTQYF. The DNA for the CDR3 is TGTGCCAGCTCACGGGGGATTAATAGCGGGGGACCCACAGATACGCAGTATTTT.

This chain connects TRBV4-1 to TRBJ2-5; D possibly corresponds to TRBD2 (6 bases). The length of the CDR3 is 16 residues. With 3 bases removed from V and 3 bases from J, the gap between germline ends came to 17 bases. Germline values: CDR1 MGHRA, CDR2 YSYEKL. The CDR3 here is CASSHRRGASEETQYF. CDR3 sequence (DNA): TGCGCCAGCAGCCACCGCCGTGGGGCTAGCGAAGAGACCCAGTACTTC.

This clone has a single count. The V and J genes are TRBV10-3 and TRBJ2-1; 10 bases fit TRBD2. Looked up from germline, CDR1 is ENHRY and CDR2 is SYGVKD. The trim removed 10 bases at V and 3 bases at J, leaving 9 bases unmatched. The CDR3 covers 15 residues. Written as DNA, the CDR3 is TGTGCCACTCGCCTTACTAGCGGGGACTACAATGAGCAGTTCTTC. Protein sequence: CATRLTSGDYNEQFF.

This clone was detected once. The genes are TRBV11-3 and TRBJ2-2; 9 positions agree with TRBD2. Trimming removed 4 bases from V and 5 bases from J; junction bases left unmatched: 2. Germline CDR1 and CDR2: SGHNT and YENEEA. The CDR3 has 14 amino acids. CDR3 sequence (DNA): TGTGCCAGCAGCTCCCTAGCGGGAACCGGGGAGCTGTTTTTT. Translating gives CASSSLAGTGELFF.

The rearrangement joins TRBV4-3 to TRBJ1-6; no firm D call. Trimming removed 0 bases at V and 7 bases at J, with 10 bases between. Germline CDR1 LGHNA, CDR2 YSLEER. CDR3 length equals 15 residues. Written as DNA, the CDR3 is TGCGCCAGCAGCCAAGATTACGCAGTGAATTCACCCCTCCACTTT. This encodes CASSQDYAVNSPLHF.

The chain carries TRBV11-3 and TRBJ1-5, with D possibly TRBD1 on 5 matching bases. Trimming pared 6 bases from V and 0 bases from J, leaving 18 bases between. The CDR3 loop spans 17 amino acids. Germline loops: CDR1 SGHNT, CDR2 YENEEA. The DNA of the CDR3 is TGTGCCAGCAGGAAGGTTCAGGACACCTATAGCAATCAGCCCCAGCATTTT. Its protein is CASRKVQDTYSNQPQHF.

This chain uses TRBV19 with TRBJ2-7; 9 bases map to TRBD2. Trimming at V came to 3 bases and at J to 2 bases, leaving 5 bases not matched to a gene. The CDR3 covers 15 residues. Germline-derived CDR1 and CDR2 are LNHDA and SQIVND (reference sequence). The CDR3 loop reads CASSITSGSPYEQYF. The CDR3 DNA reads as TGTGCCAGTAGTATCACTAGCGGGTCCCCCTACGAGCAGTACTTC.

The chain employs TRBV11-2 and TRBJ1-6, with 8 positions matching TRBD1. The V gene's germline CDR1 is SGHAT and CDR2 FQNNGV. The V gene end was trimmed by 3 bases and the J gene end by 5 bases; junction bases not matched to a gene: 6. The CDR3 loop spans 16 amino acids. CDR3 sequence (DNA): TGTGCCAGCAGCTTGGGGCAGGGGGCGAATAATTCACCCCTCCACTTT. Translating gives CASSLGQGANNSPLHF.

In this sample, this clone turned up once. The chain combines TRBV9 with TRBJ2-5, with TRBD2 identical over 9 bases. J lost 3 bases, V lost 0 bases, and 3 bases had no gene match. This CDR3 is built from 15 residues. The germline V gene has CDR1 SGDLS and CDR2 YYNGEE. CDR3 nucleotides: TGTGCCAGCAGCGTAGCTTTAGCGGGGGAAGAGACCCAGTACTTC. Translated: CASSVALAGEETQYF. Full variable domain (outside the CDR3, taken from reference TRBV9 and TRBJ2-5): DSGVTQTPKHLITATGQRVTLRCSPRSGDLSVYWYQQSLDQGLQFLIQYYNGEERAKGNILERFSAQQFPDLHSELNLSSLELGDSALYFCASSVALAGEETQYFGPGTRLLVL.

The chain combines TRBV5-8 with TRBJ1-6, with TRBD1 identical over 8 bases. The CDR3 contains 15 residues. Germline values: CDR1 SGHTS, CDR2 YDEGEE. Trimming at V came to 2 bases and at J to 8 bases, leaving 6 bases not matched to a gene. The CDR3 is CASSFKDREYSPLHF. Here the CDR3 DNA reads TGTGCCAGCAGCTTTAAGGACAGGGAATATTCACCCCTCCACTTT.

The chain couples TRBV14 to TRBJ2-7; 7 bases align to TRBD2. This CDR3 has 15 residues. The junction had 5 bases not matched to a gene; V was cut back by 1 base and J by 2 bases. Germline loops: CDR1 SGHDN, CDR2 FVKESK. In nucleotides, the CDR3 is TGTGCCAGCAGCCAAGGGAGCGGGGTGACCTACGAGCAGTACTTC. Translating gives CASSQGSGVTYEQYF.

This clone appeared a few times. This chain links TRBV27 with TRBJ2-3, with D perhaps matching TRBD2 (6 bases). Between the trimmed V and J ends, which lost 8 bases and 2 bases, there was a span of 20 bases. CDR1 MNHEY and CDR2 SMNVEV come from the germline V gene (reference sequence). The CDR3 runs to 16 residues. CDR3 nucleotide sequence: TGTGCCAGCGGACCTCGACTAGTCCCGAACACAGATACGCAGTATTTT. As protein: CASGPRLVPNTDTQYF.

The rearrangement links TRBV7-2 to TRBJ2-6; 8 bases match TRBD2. The V gene's germline CDR1 is SGHTA and CDR2 FQGNSA. There are 17 residues in the CDR3. V trimming: 1 base; J trimming: 1 base; junction bases outside the gene matches: 3. The CDR3 is CASSLGSGSSGANVLTF. As DNA, the CDR3 is TGTGCCAGCAGCTTAGGGAGCGGGAGTTCTGGGGCCAACGTCCTGACTTTC.

V is TRBV18 and J is TRBJ1-2, with a weak D call TRBD1 (5 bases). Per germline, CDR1 KGHSH and CDR2 LQKENI. The CDR3 spans 14 residues. Trimming took 0 bases from V and 7 from J, leaving 12 bases between them. CDR3 DNA: TGTGCCAGCTCACCACCGAGGAGGGGAGGTGGCTACACCTTC. Translated: CASSPPRRGGGYTF.